A single sample gave rise to the 15 T cell receptor beta chains below, sequenced in a study of cytomegalovirus exposure and HLA in healthy donors. Produced via immunoSEQ multiplex PCR; TCRdb's table is partial and in-frame only. The sample lists tens of thousands of clones, roughly 96% seen once, with approximately 1% in the top ten. Sequencing was performed on PBMCs. The receptors were sampled from a man aged 18 to 29 in good health and CMV-seronegative.

The CDR3 here is CASRALYQPQHF. The CDR3, as DNA: TGTGCCAGCAGGGCCCTTTATCAGCCCCAGCATTTT. The chain combines TRBV28 with TRBJ1-5; D remains unclear. The V gene lost 6 bases and the J gene lost 5 bases, with 8 bases spanning the gap. Per germline, CDR1 MDHEN and CDR2 SYDVKM. The CDR3 has 12 amino acids.

The gene calls are TRBV27 and TRBJ1-5; no firm D call. The CDR3 extends over 13 amino acids. The V end lost 4 bases, the J end lost 7 bases, and 11 bases lay between the germline ends. Germline V gene sequence: CDR1 MNHEY, CDR2 SMNVEV (reference sequence). The CDR3 here is CASSSRLSQPQHF. CDR3 sequence (DNA): TGTGCCAGCAGTTCGCGCCTTTCCCAGCCCCAGCATTTT.

V gene TRBV4-3 combines with J gene TRBJ2-7; weak D call: TRBD1 (6 bases). The CDR3 length is 16 residues. Germline CDR1 reads LGHNA; CDR2 reads YSLEER. V shed 1 base and J shed 2 bases, with 15 bases lying between them. The CDR3 protein is CASSQVGDTPAYEQYF. The CDR3 DNA reads TGCGCCAGCAGCCAAGTCGGGGACACCCCAGCCTACGAGCAGTACTTC.

The chain employs TRBV28 and TRBJ1-1; D is possibly TRBD1 (6 bases). CDR1 is MDHEN, CDR2 SYDVKM, per germline. CDR3 length: 13 amino acids. Trimming stripped 8 bases from V and 7 bases from J, with 17 bases between. The CDR3 is CASCSGTPLEAFF. The CDR3 nucleotides are TGTGCCAGCTGCTCCGGGACACCCCTTGAAGCTTTCTTT. The whole variable domain, filled in from reference TRBV28 and TRBJ1-1, reads DVKVTQSSRYLVKRTGEKVFLECVQDMDHENMFWYRQDPGLGLRLIYFSYDVKMKEKGDIPEGYSVSREKKERFSLILESASTNQTSMYLCASCSGTPLEAFFGQGTRLTVV.

The V gene is TRBV4-1, the J gene TRBJ1-5, with TRBD1 matching 9 bases. J lost 1 base, V lost 5 bases, and 6 bases had no gene match. The CDR3 runs 16 residues. The germline V gene encodes CDR1 MGHRA and CDR2 YSYEKL. CDR3 in amino acids: CASSKGGTGSNQPQHF. Here the CDR3 DNA reads TGCGCCAGCAGCAAGGGGGGGACAGGGAGCAATCAGCCCCAGCATTTT.

This clone was observed a handful of times. The chain uses TRBV10-1 and TRBJ2-7, with no clear D. Germline V gene lookup returns CDR1 WNHNN and CDR2 SYGVQD (reference sequence). The V and J ends lost 3 bases and 3 bases respectively, with 6 bases between them. CDR3 length: 12 residues. CDR3 sequence (DNA): TGCGCCAGCAGTGACCCCGGCTACGAGCAGTACTTC. Translating it yields CASSDPGYEQYF.

This rearrangement joins TRBV27 to TRBJ1-1; a possible D gene is TRBD1 (6 bases). Germline V CDR1 and CDR2: MNHEY, SMNVEV (reference sequence). V dropped 5 bases and J dropped 7 bases, with 20 bases sitting between them. The CDR3 length is 15 residues. Here the CDR3 reads CASSGRLNREGEAFF. In DNA, the CDR3 is TGTGCCAGCAGTGGTCGACTTAACAGGGAAGGTGAAGCTTTCTTT.

The chain carries TRBV5-4 and TRBJ2-2, with TRBD1 identical over 10 bases. V was clipped by 3 bases and J by 7 bases; unmatched bases: 9. Germline V CDR1 and CDR2: SGHNT, YYREEE (reference sequence). This CDR3 has 16 amino acids. CDR3 amino acids: CASSSRQGARGGELFF. The CDR3 DNA reads TGTGCCAGCAGCTCCCGACAGGGGGCTCGTGGCGGGGAGCTGTTTTTT.

The DNA of the CDR3 is TGTGCCAGCAGTTACCTATGGACAGATTCTGGGTTCGGCTACACCTTC. Its protein product is CASSYLWTDSGFGYTF. The chain employs TRBV6-6 and TRBJ1-2; D perhaps matches TRBD1 (6 bases). Deletions cut 2 bases from V and 8 bases from J, with 21 bases between. The germline CDR1 and CDR2 sequences are MNHNY and SVGAGI (reference sequence). This CDR3 comprises 16 residues.

This clone appeared once. The chain carries TRBV11-1 and TRBJ2-1; D may be TRBD2 (6 bases). This CDR3 spans 13 amino acids. Trimming removed 4 bases at V and 10 bases at J, with 14 bases between. Germline loops: CDR1 SGHAT, CDR2 FQDESV (reference sequence). The CDR3 DNA reads TGTGCCAGCAGCTCCGAACTAGCCGTCGAGCAGTTCTTC. It is translated as CASSSELAVEQFF. Full variable domain (remainder filled in from reference TRBV11-1 and TRBJ2-1): EAEVAQSPRYKITEKSQAVAFWCDPISGHATLYWYRQILGQGPELLVQFQDESVVDDSQLPKDRFSAERLKGVDSTLKIQPAELGDSAMYLCASSSELAVEQFFGPGTRLTVL.

The V and J genes are TRBV19 and TRBJ1-4; perhaps TRBD1 as D (6 bases). The germline CDR1 and CDR2 sequences are LNHDA and SQIVND (reference sequence). V dropped 4 bases and J dropped 8 bases, with 11 bases sitting between them. The CDR3 has 13 amino acids. The chain's CDR3 is CASSKDRTEKLFF. CDR3 nucleotides: TGTGCCAGTAGTAAGGACAGAACCGAAAAACTGTTTTTT. Filled out from reference TRBV19 and TRBJ1-4, the complete variable domain reads DGGITQSPKYLFRKEGQNVTLSCEQNLNHDAMYWYRQDPGQGLRLIYYSQIVNDFQKGDIAEGYSVSREKKESFPLTVTSAQKNPTAFYLCASSKDRTEKLFFGSGTQLSVL.

V is TRBV11-2 and J is TRBJ1-4; D uncertain. Trimming shortened V by 2 bases and J by 11 bases, and 6 bases separated the two germline ends. This CDR3 comprises 11 residues. Germline V gene data show CDR1 as SGHAT and CDR2 as FQNNGV. CDR3 sequence: CASSLRGKLFF. For the CDR3, the DNA is TGTGCCAGCAGCTTAAGAGGGAAACTGTTTTTT.

Written as DNA, the CDR3 is TGCGCCAGCAGCTTCCGGACAGGTACCGCTGAAGCTTTCTTT. Its protein is CASSFRTGTAEAFF. This chain links TRBV5-1 with TRBJ1-1; 7 nucleotides agree with TRBD1. This CDR3 has 14 amino acids. V was pared by 2 bases and J by 6 bases, with 7 bases of the junction left unmatched. Looked up from germline, CDR1 is SGHRS and CDR2 is YFSETQ. The variable domain in full, completed from reference TRBV5-1 and TRBJ1-1, reads KAGVTQTPRYLIKTRGQQVTLSCSPISGHRSVSWYQQTPGQGLQFLFEYFSETQRNKGNFPGRFSGRQFSNSRSEMNVSTLELGDSALYLCASSFRTGTAEAFFGQGTRLTVV.

This chain joins TRBV15 and TRBJ1-4, with TRBD1 identical over 11 bases. Germline assignment: CDR1 LNHNV and CDR2 YYDKDF (reference sequence). J was trimmed by 10 bases and V by 3 bases; bases with no gene match: 7. This CDR3 contains 15 residues. This CDR3 reads CATSRQIGTGGKLFF. CDR3 coding DNA: TGTGCCACCAGCAGGCAGATAGGGACAGGGGGAAAACTGTTTTTT.

CDR3 bases: TGTGCCTGGAGGAGGGGGACAGGGGCGTACCATGAGCAGTTCTTC. Protein sequence: CAWRRGTGAYHEQFF. The chain employs TRBV30 and TRBJ2-1, with 10 bases lining up with TRBD1. V lost 3 bases, J lost 8 bases, and 10 bases stayed unmatched. This CDR3 region has 15 residues. Germline CDR1 and CDR2: GTSNPN and SVGIG (reference sequence). Variable domain in full (rest from reference TRBV30 and TRBJ2-1): SQTIHQWPATLVQPVGSPLSLECTVEGTSNPNLYWYRQAAGRGLQLLFYSVGIGQISSEVPQNLSASRPQDRQFILSSKKLLLSDSGFYLCAWRRGTGAYHEQFFGPGTRLTVL.